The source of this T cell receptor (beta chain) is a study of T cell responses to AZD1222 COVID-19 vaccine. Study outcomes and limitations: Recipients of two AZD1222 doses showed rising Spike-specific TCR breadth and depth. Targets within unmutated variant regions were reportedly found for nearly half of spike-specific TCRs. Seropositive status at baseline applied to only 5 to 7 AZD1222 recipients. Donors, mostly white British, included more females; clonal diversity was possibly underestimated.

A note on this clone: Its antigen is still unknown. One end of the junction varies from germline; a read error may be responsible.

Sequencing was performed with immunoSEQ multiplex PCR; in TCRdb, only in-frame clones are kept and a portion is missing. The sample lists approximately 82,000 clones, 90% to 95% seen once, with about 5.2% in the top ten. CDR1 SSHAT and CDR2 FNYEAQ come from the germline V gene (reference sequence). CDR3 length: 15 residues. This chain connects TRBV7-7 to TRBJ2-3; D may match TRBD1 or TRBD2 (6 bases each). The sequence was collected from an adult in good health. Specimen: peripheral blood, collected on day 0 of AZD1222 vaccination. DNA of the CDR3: TGTGCTAGCAGCCTGGAGGGGGATGGGACAGATACGCAGTATTTT. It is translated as CASSLEGDGTDTQYF.